Described below is a single T cell receptor beta chain sequence and its context. The antigen is undetermined. Libraries were prepared by immunoSEQ multiplex PCR; TCRdb keeps only in-frame clonotypes and omits some of them. The sample comprises over 7,500 clones, around 72% of which are singletons, and over 12% rests with the top ten. This record comes from a study of tumor-infiltrating lymphocytes in localized non-small cell lung cancer. General observations from the study: Available tissue quantity limited TCR sequencing to a patient subset. Different pieces of the same tissue were used for each assay. T-cell fraction did not differ between immunotypes IM1 and IM2.

The germline V gene has CDR1 ENHRY and CDR2 SYGVKD. This CDR3 contains 16 residues. The junction had 3 bases not matched to a gene; V was cut back by 0 bases and J by 4 bases. The receptor's source is a human donor with non-small cell lung cancer. V is TRBV10-3 and J is TRBJ1-5; 10 bases align to TRBD1. What was sequenced was lung tumor tissue. The CDR3 sequence is CAISESGTGANQPQHF. The CDR3 DNA follows: TGTGCCATCAGTGAGTCGGGGACAGGGGCAAATCAGCCCCAGCATTTT.